A single sample is the source of the 14 T cell receptor beta chains below, sequenced in a study of CD4 T cells in relation to SARS-CoV-2 and coronaviruses. CD4+ T cells from unexposed donors were obtained before the COVID-19 pandemic (2011-2018). Isolation of CD4+ T cells took place after less than 13 days in culture. Their antigen targets remain unknown. Produced via immunoSEQ multiplex PCR; TCRdb's table is partial and in-frame only. The sample includes roughly 14,000 clones, 65% to 85% of them seen just once. The sequenced sample was CD4+ T cells from PBMCs, cultured in vitro. These receptor sequences come from a human donor in good health.

The rearrangement links TRBV10-3 to TRBJ2-3; 11 nucleotides agree with TRBD2. Germline V gives CDR1 ENHRY, CDR2 SYGVKD. CDR3 size: 14 residues. With 6 bases clipped from V and 3 bases from J, the junction kept 2 bases outside the gene matches. This CDR3 is CAIRGTSGTDTQYF. CDR3 DNA sequence: TGTGCCATCAGGGGGACTAGCGGTACAGATACGCAGTATTTT.

The DNA for the CDR3 is TGTGCCAGCAAACCAGGGGGGCCAGATGGCTACACCTTC. Residues: CASKPGGPDGYTF. The chain uses TRBV28 and TRBJ1-2; TRBD1 aligns across 7 bases. This CDR3 has 13 residues. The junction had 8 bases not matched to a gene; V was cut back by 7 bases and J by 6 bases. Per germline, CDR1 MDHEN and CDR2 SYDVKM.

This clone was found a few times. The V call is TRBV10-1, the J call TRBJ2-1; TRBD2 aligns across 10 bases. The CDR3 covers 18 residues. The V segment lost 6 bases and the J segment 9 bases; nucleotides outside the gene matches: 20. Germline V lookup: CDR1 WNHNN, CDR2 SYGVQD (reference sequence). This chain's CDR3 is CASRGTRLAGEEGGEQFF. CDR3 nucleotides: TGCGCCAGCAGGGGAACCCGGCTAGCGGGAGAGGAAGGCGGTGAGCAGTTCTTC.

The rearrangement uses TRBV3-1 (or the pseudogene TRBV3-2) and TRBJ1-1; D may be TRBD1 (5 bases). V dropped 1 base and J dropped 10 bases, with 16 bases sitting between them. The CDR3 is 14 amino acids. Per germline, CDR1 LGHDT and CDR2 YNNKEL (reference sequence). CDR3 sequence (DNA): TGTGCCAGCAGCCAAGGGAGCGGGGCCCTGGGAGCTTTCTTT. Its translation is CASSQGSGALGAFF.

This rearrangement joins TRBV28 to TRBJ2-2; either TRBD1 or TRBD2 may fit D (5 bases each). Looked up from germline, CDR1 is MDHEN and CDR2 is SYDVKM. V lost 7 bases and J 2 bases, leaving 14 bases between the germline ends. The CDR3 extends over 15 amino acids. CDR3 sequence reads: CASTSGGHNTGELFF. CDR3 DNA sequence: TGTGCCAGCACATCTGGGGGTCATAACACCGGGGAGCTGTTTTTT.

The V and J genes are TRBV12-5 and TRBJ2-1, with TRBD2 matching 12 bases. The CDR3 extends over 15 amino acids. Germline assignment: CDR1 LGHNT and CDR2 FRNRAP. V shed 0 bases, J shed 9 bases, and the junction held 3 bases outside the gene matches. CDR3 bases: TGTGCTAGTGGTTTGGTACTAGCGGGAGGTAGTGAGCAGTTCTTC. This encodes CASGLVLAGGSEQFF.

The chain carries TRBV4-1 and TRBJ2-2; D unresolved. This CDR3 has 17 amino acids. V lost 4 bases and J 6 bases, leaving 21 bases between the germline ends. Germline CDR1 and CDR2: MGHRA and YSYEKL. The CDR3 sequence is CASSRAFTDWAPGELFF. Written as DNA, the CDR3 is TGCGCCAGCAGCCGAGCGTTTACGGATTGGGCTCCCGGGGAGCTGTTTTTT.

The chain carries TRBV7-9 and TRBJ2-7; the D gene is possibly TRBD2 (7 bases). The CDR3 has 15 residues. CDR1 is SEHNR, CDR2 FQNEAQ, per germline (reference sequence). V lost 1 base, J lost 6 bases, and 16 bases lay in between. The CDR3 loop is CASSLGGGGGSEQYF. The CDR3 coding sequence is TGTGCCAGCAGCTTAGGCGGAGGGGGGGGTTCCGAGCAGTACTTC.

The rearrangement uses TRBV11-2 and TRBJ2-5; D perhaps matches TRBD1 (6 bases). The CDR3 spans 16 residues. Germline V gene sequence: CDR1 SGHAT, CDR2 FQNNGV. V was pared by 6 bases and J by 5 bases, with 22 bases between. CDR3: CASSRADGQLGETQYF. The DNA of the CDR3 is TGTGCCAGCAGTAGGGCGGATGGACAGTTAGGGGAGACCCAGTACTTC.

V is TRBV24-1 and J is TRBJ1-5; D remains unclear. V was trimmed by 3 bases and J by 4 bases, leaving 9 bases between them. Germline CDR1 reads KGHDR; CDR2 reads SFDVKD. The CDR3 has 14 amino acids. Written as DNA, the CDR3 is TGTGCCACCAGTGATACGGGCCGAAATCAGCCCCAGCATTTT. The encoded protein is CATSDTGRNQPQHF.

This clone was found once. The genes are TRBV10-3 and TRBJ2-7; TRBD1 aligns across 7 bases. Germline V gives CDR1 ENHRY, CDR2 SYGVKD. The CDR3 is 13 residues long. J lost 7 bases, V lost 5 bases, and 8 bases had no gene match. CDR3 in amino acids: CAISTVLDREQYF. CDR3 DNA sequence: TGTGCCATCAGTACAGTACTGGACAGGGAGCAGTACTTC.

The chain carries TRBV2 and TRBJ2-7, with 10 bases matching TRBD2. CDR1 SNHLY and CDR2 FYNNEI come from the germline V gene. The CDR3 loop spans 15 amino acids. After removal of 0 bases from V and 12 bases from J, the junction contained 11 bases not matched to a gene. The CDR3 loop is CASSEARLAGVGPYF. CDR3 coding DNA: TGTGCCAGCAGTGAAGCTAGGCTAGCGGGAGTGGGCCCGTACTTC.

The chain links TRBV6-5 to TRBJ1-1; D not resolved. This CDR3 spans 15 amino acids. Germline V lookup: CDR1 MNHEY, CDR2 SVGAGI. The germline V and J ends were trimmed by 7 bases and 5 bases, with 20 bases remaining between them. This CDR3 reads CASTAWGLKGTEAFF. The CDR3 DNA reads as TGTGCCAGCACTGCGTGGGGTCTGAAAGGGACTGAAGCTTTCTTT.

The chain is built from TRBV19 and TRBJ1-5, with TRBD1 matching over 9 bases. The ends lost 4 bases at V and 5 bases at J; junction bases unmatched: 3. The CDR3 totals 14 residues. CDR1 is LNHDA, CDR2 SQIVND, per germline (reference sequence). The CDR3 DNA reads as TGTGCCAGTAGTAAAGGGACAGGGTATCAGCCCCAGCATTTT. Protein sequence: CASSKGTGYQPQHF.